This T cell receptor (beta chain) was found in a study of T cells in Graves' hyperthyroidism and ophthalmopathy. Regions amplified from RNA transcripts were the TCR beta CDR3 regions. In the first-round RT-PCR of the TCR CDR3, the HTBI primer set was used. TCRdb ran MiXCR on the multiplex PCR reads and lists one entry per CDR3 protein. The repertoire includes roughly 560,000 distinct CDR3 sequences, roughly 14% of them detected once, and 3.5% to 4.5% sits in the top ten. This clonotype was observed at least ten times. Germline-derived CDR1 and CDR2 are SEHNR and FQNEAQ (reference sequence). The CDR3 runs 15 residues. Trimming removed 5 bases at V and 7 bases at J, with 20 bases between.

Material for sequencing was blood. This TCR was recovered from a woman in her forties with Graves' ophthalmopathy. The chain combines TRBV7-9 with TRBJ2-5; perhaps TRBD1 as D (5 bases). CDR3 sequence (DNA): TGTGCCAGCAGCGAGGAACCGTGGGGCGTGGGGACCCAGTACTTC. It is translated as CASSEEPWGVGTQYF.